The 18 T cell receptor beta chains reported below all come from one sample, sequenced in a study of beta chain features in type 1 diabetes. The sequenced template was cDNA made from the entire isolated RNA. Profiled with immunoSEQ multiplex PCR; TCRdb holds only in-frame clones, not every one. The data show around 340,000 clones, less than 10% seen once. The sample comprised central memory CD4+ T cells from blood. Receptors were obtained from a woman in her late teens or twenties in good health.

The chain is built from TRBV7-9 and TRBJ2-5, with no clear D. CDR3 length: 11 amino acids. V was shortened by 6 bases and J by 2 bases, with 4 bases between the two germline ends. Germline V gives CDR1 SEHNR, CDR2 FQNEAQ (reference sequence). The CDR3 loop is CASRLQETQYF. Here the CDR3 DNA reads TGTGCCAGCAGACTTCAAGAGACCCAGTACTTC.

In its sample, this clone was seen a few times. The chain combines TRBV28 with TRBJ1-5, with 7 bases identical to TRBD1. The V and J ends lost 8 bases and 3 bases, in that order; junction bases with no gene match: 13. The germline CDR1 and CDR2 sequences are MDHEN and SYDVKM. The CDR3 covers 16 residues. The CDR3 nucleotides read TGTGCCAGCCGGAAGGGAAAGGACAGGTTCAATCAGCCCCAGCATTTT. Translating it yields CASRKGKDRFNQPQHF.

The chain carries TRBV7-9 and TRBJ2-7; maybe TRBD1 (7 bases). V gave up 4 bases and J gave up 3 bases, with 13 bases separating them. The CDR3 consists of 14 residues. CDR1 is SEHNR, CDR2 FQNEAQ, per germline (reference sequence). In DNA, the CDR3 is TGTGCCAGCAGCTCAGGGGGGAGATTCTACGAGCAGTACTTC. This codes for CASSSGGRFYEQYF.

The chain joins TRBV11-2 to TRBJ2-1; no firm D call. This CDR3 contains 14 residues. Germline V gene data show CDR1 as SGHAT and CDR2 as FQNNGV. V was pared by 1 base and J by 8 bases, with 12 bases between. For the CDR3, the DNA is TGTGCCAGCAGCTTAGCCATACAATGGGATGAGCAGTTCTTC. Residues: CASSLAIQWDEQFF.

The J gene is TRBJ2-3, the V gene TRBV9; TRBD2 is a possible D gene (6 bases). The germline gives CDR1 SGDLS, CDR2 YYNGEE. The length of the CDR3 is 15 residues. V dropped 4 bases and J dropped 2 bases, with 14 bases sitting between them. The CDR3 reads CASSPRRDHTDTQYF. CDR3 bases: TGTGCCAGCAGCCCCCGGAGGGACCACACAGATACGCAGTATTTT.

This clone was counted between two and nine times. The genes are TRBV7-9 and TRBJ2-2; a possible D gene is TRBD2 (6 bases). This CDR3 spans 14 amino acids. Deletions cut 3 bases from V and 6 bases from J, with 11 bases between. In germline, CDR1 is SEHNR, CDR2 FQNEAQ (reference sequence). The CDR3 DNA follows: TGTGCCAGCAGCTTCGGGGGTTTGGCCGGGGAGCTGTTTTTT. Residues: CASSFGGLAGELFF. Drawing the rest from reference TRBV7-9 and TRBJ2-2, the complete variable domain is DTGVSQNPRHKITKRGQNVTFRCDPISEHNRLYWYRQTLGQGPEFLTYFQNEAQLEKSRLLSDRFSAERPKGSFSTLEIQRTEQGDSAMYLCASSFGGLAGELFFGEGSRLTVL.

This sequence joins TRBV14 and TRBJ2-3; 12 bases map to TRBD2. CDR1 is SGHDN, CDR2 FVKESK, per germline. V shed 4 bases and J 4 bases; nucleotides not matched to a gene: 6. This CDR3 has 16 residues. The CDR3 reads CASSLGLAGSADTQYF. CDR3 bases: TGTGCCAGCAGCCTCGGACTAGCGGGGTCGGCAGATACGCAGTATTTT.

This clone was found a few times. CDR3 sequence reads: CAMGGDNNEQFF. The CDR3 DNA sequence: TGTGCCATGGGCGGGGACAACAATGAGCAGTTCTTC. This chain uses TRBV2 with TRBJ2-1; D may match TRBD1 or TRBD2 (6 bases each). The ends were cut back, 10 bases at V and 5 bases at J, with 12 bases in the middle. This CDR3 region has 12 residues. In germline, CDR1 is SNHLY, CDR2 FYNNEI.

The CDR3 reads CASRTHNRVLGANVLTF. CDR3 coding DNA: TGTGCCAGCAGGACCCACAACAGGGTCCTTGGGGCCAACGTCCTGACTTTC. This chain connects TRBV11-2 to TRBJ2-6, with D tentatively TRBD1 (6 bases). CDR3 length: 17 amino acids. V was pared by 6 bases and J by 3 bases, with 18 bases between. Germline lookup yields CDR1 SGHAT and CDR2 FQNNGV. The full variable domain, with the rest looked up from reference TRBV11-2 and TRBJ2-6, is EAGVAQSPRYKIIEKRQSVAFWCNPISGHATLYWYQQILGQGPKLLIQFQNNGVVDDSQLPKDRFSAERLKGVDSTLKIQPAKLEDSAVYLCASRTHNRVLGANVLTFGAGSRLTVL.

The rearrangement joins TRBV5-6 to TRBJ2-5; the D is unclear. The CDR3 is made up of 11 amino acids. Deletions cut 4 bases from V and 2 bases from J, with 3 bases between. CDR1 and CDR2 (germline): SGHDT, YYEEEE. CDR3 DNA: TGTGCCAGCAGCCAGCAAGAGACCCAGTACTTC. Its translation: CASSQQETQYF. The full variable domain, rest sourced from reference TRBV5-6 and TRBJ2-5, is DAGVTQSPTHLIKTRGQQVTLRCSPKSGHDTVSWYQQALGQGPQFIFQYYEEEERQRGNFPDRFSGHQFPNYSSELNVNALLLGDSALYLCASSQQETQYFGPGTRLLVL.

The J gene is TRBJ2-7, the V gene TRBV7-9; 7 bases agree with TRBD2. The CDR3 totals 14 residues. In germline, CDR1 is SEHNR, CDR2 FQNEAQ (reference sequence). V lost 3 bases and J lost 5; bases outside the gene matches: 7. The CDR3 region is CASSFSGTTHEQYF. DNA for the CDR3: TGTGCCAGCAGCTTCAGCGGGACGACCCACGAGCAGTACTTC. Variable domain in full (rest from reference TRBV7-9 and TRBJ2-7): DTGVSQNPRHKITKRGQNVTFRCDPISEHNRLYWYRQTLGQGPEFLTYFQNEAQLEKSRLLSDRFSAERPKGSFSTLEIQRTEQGDSAMYLCASSFSGTTHEQYFGPGTRLTVT.

The J gene is TRBJ2-7, the V gene TRBV11-2, with 10 bases aligning to TRBD2. In germline, CDR1 is SGHAT, CDR2 FQNNGV. The V gene end was trimmed by 4 bases and the J gene end by 2 bases; junction bases not matched to a gene: 2. This CDR3 has 14 amino acids. The CDR3 is CASSSTSGAYEQYF. The DNA of the CDR3 is TGTGCCAGCAGCTCAACTAGCGGGGCCTACGAGCAGTACTTC.

A few counts support this clone. This chain connects TRBV7-2 to TRBJ2-3; 9 bases map to TRBD2. This CDR3 region has 16 residues. Trimming cost V 6 bases and J 2 bases; bases outside gene matches: 9. Germline V gives CDR1 SGHTA, CDR2 FQGNSA. CDR3 in amino acids: CASSLRLAANTDTQYF. The CDR3 region has the DNA TGTGCCAGCAGTCTAAGACTAGCGGCCAACACAGATACGCAGTATTTT.

This clone was observed a handful of times. The rearrangement uses TRBV5-1 and TRBJ2-3; 8 nucleotides line up with TRBD2. The V gene's germline CDR1 is SGHRS and CDR2 YFSETQ. Germline trimming cut 4 bases from V and 7 bases from J; bases unmatched to any gene: 14. This CDR3 comprises 16 residues. The CDR3 DNA reads TGCGCCAGCAGCCAGTTGAGCGGGACTAGTCCTCATACGCAGTATTTT. Protein: CASSQLSGTSPHTQYF.

There are many counts of this clone. V and J are TRBV19 and TRBJ2-4; D not resolved. The CDR3 is 13 amino acids. V lost 3 bases and J lost 5, with 8 bases in between. Germline V lookup: CDR1 LNHDA, CDR2 SQIVND (reference sequence). CDR3 in DNA: TGTGCCAGTAGTATCTCAACTCAAAACATTCAGTACTTC. This codes for CASSISTQNIQYF.

The V gene is TRBV6-5, the J gene TRBJ2-7, with a possible D match to TRBD1 (5 bases). The CDR3 sequence is 14 residues long. Trimming left V 8 bases short and J 3 bases short, with 17 bases between. CDR1 and CDR2 from the germline V gene are MNHEY and SVGAGI. DNA of the CDR3: TGTGCCAGCGCCAGGGTCTCAGGCGTCTACGAGCAGTACTTC. It codes for CASARVSGVYEQYF.

This clone was detected only a few times. This chain uses TRBV6-5 with TRBJ2-7; D is unresolved. The CDR3 has 11 amino acids. The V gene lost 5 bases and the J gene lost 2 bases, with 4 bases spanning the gap. CDR1 and CDR2 from the germline V gene are MNHEY and SVGAGI. CDR3 residues: CASSRAYEQYF. In DNA form, the CDR3 reads TGTGCCAGCAGTCGAGCCTACGAGCAGTACTTC.

This clone has only a few counts. One junction end does not reproduce the germline sequence, and a read error may be involved. The chain recombines TRBV28 with TRBJ2-1; the match to TRBD2 covers 7 bases. Germline lookup yields CDR1 MDHEN and CDR2 SYDVKM. This CDR3 has 15 residues. The chain's CDR3 is CASRLGGPRYSEQFF. In DNA form, the CDR3 reads TGTGCCAGCAGATTGGGAGGGCCTAGGTACAGTGAGCAGTTCTTC. Variable domain in full (rest from reference TRBV28 and TRBJ2-1): DVKVTQSSRYLVKRTGEKVFLECVQDMDHENMFWYRQDPGLGLRLIYFSYDVKMKEKGDIPEGYSVSREKKERFSLILESASTNQTSMYLCASRLGGPRYSEQFFGPGTRLTVL.